This T cell receptor beta chain is from a study of cytomegalovirus exposure and HLA in healthy donors. Study-wide results and limits: Follow-up analysis later connected one missense variant in DCLRE1C with trimming of TCR beta V- and J-genes. The listing of roughly 160 TCR beta chains classed them as cytomegalovirus-associated. Indistinguishable V segments, including TRBV6-2 and TRBV6-3, were excluded.

This clone was seen a few times. Its antigen is still unknown. The length of the CDR3 is 15 residues. V was clipped by 0 bases and J by 5 bases, with 10 bases between them. Per germline, CDR1 LGHNA and CDR2 YSLEER. Amplification used 60 Vbeta primers and 13 Jbeta primers. Per the authors' pipeline: An analysis performed later counted 60 million to 90 million unique TCR beta chains (roughly 10 million of them shared). Profiling relied on immunoSEQ multiplex PCR, and the TCRdb table lists in-frame clones only, not all of them. V and J calls and clone size are given by that table; D and trimming were obtained from the DNA. The sample shows about 300,000 clones, 80% to 90% of them seen only once.

The receptor comes from a man aged 40-49 years in good health and CMV-seropositive. The chain links TRBV4-3 to TRBJ1-4; D is unresolved. Sequencing used PBMCs. The CDR3 DNA reads TGCGCCAGCAGCCAAGATATTGGAGGGAATGAAAAACTGTTTTTT. It codes for CASSQDIGGNEKLFF.